One sample yielded the 18 T cell receptor beta chains listed below, sequenced in a study of shared clonotypes between healthy human individuals. The method was immunoSEQ multiplex PCR; TCRdb's version includes in-frame clones alone and lacks a portion of them. The sample yields around 480,000 clones, about three quarters seen once. Source material: PBMCs. The receptor set was obtained from a woman aged 40 to 55 in good health. Some clones in this sample may be carry-over from other donors' samples.

The chain is built from TRBV5-1 and TRBJ2-1; D is uncertain. The CDR3 length is 14 residues. Germline CDR1 is SGHRS and CDR2 is YFSETQ. Trimming took 1 base from V and 10 from J, leaving 15 bases between them. CDR3 residues: CASSLYEKRSEQFF. In nucleotides, the CDR3 is TGCGCCAGCAGCTTGTACGAAAAGAGGTCCGAGCAGTTCTTC.

The chain carries TRBV6-1 and TRBJ1-4, with 10 bases identical to TRBD1. CDR3 length: 16 amino acids. The V segment lost 1 base and the J segment 7 bases; nucleotides outside the gene matches: 6. The germline V gene has CDR1 MNHNS and CDR2 SASEGT. CDR3 sequence (DNA): TGTGCCAGCAGTGAAGGACAGGGGGCCGGGAGTGAAAAACTGTTTTTT. This codes for CASSEGQGAGSEKLFF.

The chain employs TRBV4-3 and TRBJ2-2, with D unresolved. CDR3 length equals 16 residues. V was shortened by 0 bases and J by 4 bases, with 12 bases between the two germline ends. Germline assignment: CDR1 LGHNA and CDR2 YSLEER. CDR3 region: CASSQEPKPSTGELFF. The CDR3 DNA follows: TGCGCCAGCAGCCAAGAACCAAAGCCGTCCACCGGGGAGCTGTTTTTT.

There are a few counts of this clone. The chain joins TRBV18 to TRBJ1-1, with D hard to call. This CDR3 is built from 16 residues. The germline V and J ends were trimmed by 0 bases and 3 bases, with 14 bases remaining between them. The germline gives CDR1 KGHSH, CDR2 LQKENI. CDR3 sequence (DNA): TGTGCCAGCTCACCACCGGGGTTGTCGTTTGACACTGAAGCTTTCTTT. Translating gives CASSPPGLSFDTEAFF.

This chain joins TRBV7-8 and TRBJ1-1, with a tentative D call TRBD1 (5 bases). CDR3 size: 13 residues. Trimming removed 1 base at V and 3 bases at J, with 6 bases between. Per the germline V gene, CDR1 is SGHVS and CDR2 is FQNEAQ. The CDR3 region is CASSLVGDTEAFF. The CDR3, as DNA: TGTGCCAGCAGCTTAGTGGGGGACACTGAAGCTTTCTTT.

J is TRBJ2-7 and V is TRBV28; D not certain. Germline CDR1 is MDHEN and CDR2 is SYDVKM. The CDR3 length is 14 residues. V shed 9 bases and J shed 0 bases, with 15 bases lying between them. Here the CDR3 reads CASGIRIFSYEQYF. The CDR3 nucleotides are TGTGCCAGTGGGATCCGAATTTTCTCCTACGAGCAGTACTTC.

J is TRBJ2-2 and V is TRBV6-4, with D uncertain. Between the trimmed V and J ends, which lost 1 base and 8 bases, there was a span of 8 bases. The germline CDR1 and CDR2 sequences are MRHNA and SNTAGT. There are 13 residues in the CDR3. The CDR3 protein is CASSDLGSGELFF. The CDR3 DNA reads TGTGCCAGCAGTGACTTGGGTTCTGGGGAGCTGTTTTTT.

This clone was detected a few times. This chain links TRBV6-5 with TRBJ1-1, with D hard to call. The CDR3 has 13 amino acids. V lost 6 bases, J lost 1 base, and 9 bases lay in between. Germline CDR1 is MNHEY and CDR2 is SVGAGI. The CDR3 DNA is TGTGCCAGCAGGTGGGAAGGGAACACTGAAGCTTTCTTT. This codes for CASRWEGNTEAFF.

This clone was recorded only once. V and J are TRBV11-2 and TRBJ2-5; TRBD2 might be the D (6 bases). The V gene lost 6 bases and the J gene lost 1 base, with 15 bases spanning the gap. The CDR3 contains 15 residues. Germline V gene sequence: CDR1 SGHAT, CDR2 FQNNGV. DNA of the CDR3: TGTGCCAGCAGGCCCGGGACTTCCCTCCAAGAGACCCAGTACTTC. As protein: CASRPGTSLQETQYF.

The chain recombines TRBV6-6 with TRBJ2-3; 13 bases are shared with TRBD2. V was clipped by 5 bases and J by 4 bases; unmatched bases: 6. The germline V gene encodes CDR1 MNHNY and CDR2 SVGAGI (reference sequence). There are 16 residues in the CDR3. For the CDR3, the DNA is TGTGCCAGCAGTCGGGGACTAGCGGGAAGGTCAGATACGCAGTATTTT. As protein: CASSRGLAGRSDTQYF.

This sequence joins TRBV2 and TRBJ2-5; no reliable D call. V lost 3 bases, J lost 5 bases, and 10 bases lay in between. Germline lookup yields CDR1 SNHLY and CDR2 FYNNEI. CDR3 length equals 13 residues. For the CDR3, the DNA is TGTGCCAGCAGTGATAGGGATAGGGAGACCCAGTACTTC. Amino acids: CASSDRDRETQYF.

The chain couples TRBV6-5 to TRBJ1-1; maybe TRBD1 (6 bases). The V gene's germline CDR1 is MNHEY and CDR2 SVGAGI. Trimming removed 9 bases at V and 6 bases at J, with 23 bases between. CDR3 length equals 15 residues. In DNA form, the CDR3 reads TGTGCCAGTCTGTCCCCCGGGGGCCGGAGCGCTGAAGCTTTCTTT. Translated: CASLSPGGRSAEAFF.

Here the CDR3 DNA reads TGTGCCAGCAGTTCCCCCTTAGATACGCAGTATTTT. Translation gives CASSSPLDTQYF. This chain connects TRBV28 to TRBJ2-3; D uncertain. In germline, CDR1 is MDHEN, CDR2 SYDVKM. Trimming took 4 bases from V and 5 from J, leaving 7 bases between them. The CDR3 is 12 amino acids. Drawing the rest from reference TRBV28 and TRBJ2-3, the complete variable domain is DVKVTQSSRYLVKRTGEKVFLECVQDMDHENMFWYRQDPGLGLRLIYFSYDVKMKEKGDIPEGYSVSREKKERFSLILESASTNQTSMYLCASSSPLDTQYFGPGTRLTVL.

The gene calls are TRBV21-1 and TRBJ1-4; the D call TRBD1 from the table was never checked on the DNA. TRBV21-1 is a pseudogene. The CDR3 spans 16 residues. CDR3 coding DNA: TGTGCCAGCAGGAAAAGCACGAGGGGGAGAGTTGAAAAACTGTTTTTT. Its translation is CASRKSTRGRVEKLFF.

The chain is built from TRBV28 and TRBJ2-2; 7 nucleotides match TRBD1. Germline lookup yields CDR1 MDHEN and CDR2 SYDVKM. The J segment lost 2 bases and the V segment lost 6 bases, leaving 3 bases of the junction unmatched. This CDR3 spans 14 amino acids. Written as DNA, the CDR3 is TGTGCCAGCAGCTGGGACAGCAACACCGGGGAGCTGTTTTTT. This sequence encodes CASSWDSNTGELFF.

This clone was detected once. V usage is TRBV5-1 and J usage is TRBJ1-6; D gene ambiguous. CDR3 length equals 14 residues. The germline CDR1 and CDR2 sequences are SGHRS and YFSETQ. V was cut by 2 bases and J by 5 bases, with 8 bases left in between. Here the CDR3 reads CASSFRADNSPLHF. In nucleotides, the CDR3 is TGCGCCAGCAGCTTTCGGGCAGATAATTCACCCCTCCACTTT.

This clone was seen just once. This chain connects TRBV28 to TRBJ2-1; possible D gene TRBD1, 6 bases. V lost 6 bases, J lost 3 bases, and 15 bases lay in between. The CDR3 is made up of 15 amino acids. Germline CDR1 and CDR2: MDHEN and SYDVKM. The CDR3 DNA sequence: TGTGCCAGCAGCACCGGGACAACCATCTACAATGAGCAGTTCTTC. This codes for CASSTGTTIYNEQFF.

The chain carries TRBV2 and TRBJ2-3; D not certain. Germline assignment: CDR1 SNHLY and CDR2 FYNNEI. This CDR3 spans 15 amino acids. V dropped 0 bases and J dropped 2 bases, with 9 bases sitting between them. CDR3 amino acids: CASSEARRNTDTQYF. The CDR3 DNA reads TGTGCCAGCAGTGAAGCGAGGCGGAACACAGATACGCAGTATTTT.